This note documents a single T cell receptor beta chain sequence. With V trimmed by 4 bases and J by 2 bases, 5 bases remained unmatched. Germline V CDR1 and CDR2: SGHRS, YFSETQ. The CDR3 runs to 14 residues. The source of the sample is a study of cytomegalovirus exposure and HLA in healthy donors. Primers: 60 Vbeta forward and 13 Jbeta reverse. Here immunoSEQ multiplex PCR was the method, and the copy in TCRdb shows in-frame clones only, minus some. Counted here are some 90,000 clones, just over 75% occurring once; the ten biggest clones make up 0.5% to 0.65%. The chain has TRBV5-1 and TRBJ2-7; 8 bases agree with TRBD1. The origin of this receptor is a man younger than 40 in good health and CMV-seronegative. Input material: PBMCs. CDR3 sequence: CASSRGTGAYEQYF. CDR3 nucleotides: TGCGCCAGCAGCAGAGGGACAGGTGCCTACGAGCAGTACTTC. The whole variable domain, filled in from reference TRBV5-1 and TRBJ2-7, reads KAGVTQTPRYLIKTRGQQVTLSCSPISGHRSVSWYQQTPGQGLQFLFEYFSETQRNKGNFPGRFSGRQFSNSRSEMNVSTLELGDSALYLCASSRGTGAYEQYFGPGTRLTVT.